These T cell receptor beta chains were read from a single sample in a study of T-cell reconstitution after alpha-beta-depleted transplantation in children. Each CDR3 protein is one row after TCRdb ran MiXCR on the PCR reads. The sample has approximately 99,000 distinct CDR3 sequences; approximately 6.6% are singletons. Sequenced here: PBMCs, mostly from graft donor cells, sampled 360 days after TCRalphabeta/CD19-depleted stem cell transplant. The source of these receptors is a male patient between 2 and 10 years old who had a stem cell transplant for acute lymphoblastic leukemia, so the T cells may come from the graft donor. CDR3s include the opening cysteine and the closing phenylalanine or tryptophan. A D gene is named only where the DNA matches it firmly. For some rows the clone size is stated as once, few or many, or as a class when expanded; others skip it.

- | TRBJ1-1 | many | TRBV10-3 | TGTGCCATCAGTGAGTCGCAGCTGATGAACACTGAAGCTTTCTTT | CAISESQLMNTEAFF
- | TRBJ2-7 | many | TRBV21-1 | TGTGCCAGCAGCAAAAGTTCAGGGGTCTTAGGGACAGGGCAGTACTTC | CASSKSSGVLGTGQYF
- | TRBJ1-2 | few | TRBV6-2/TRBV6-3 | TGTGCCAGCAGTTACTCGATTGGCTACACCTTC | CASSYSIGYTF
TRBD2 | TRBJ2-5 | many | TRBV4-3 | TGCGCCAGCAGCCAAATGGCGGGGGGCTATCAAGAGACCCAGTACTTC | CASSQMAGGYQETQYF
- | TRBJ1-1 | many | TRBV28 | TGTGCCAGCAGTTTAGTCCCCCCGGCAGAGGCTTTCTTT | CASSLVPPAEAFF
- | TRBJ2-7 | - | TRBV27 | TGTGCCAGCAGTTTACCCGGACCTCCCTACGAGCAGTACTTC | CASSLPGPPYEQYF
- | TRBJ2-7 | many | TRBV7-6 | TGTGCCAGCAGCTTAAAACACAAATACGCCTACGAGCAGTACTTC | CASSLKHKYAYEQYF
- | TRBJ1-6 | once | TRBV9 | TGTGCCAGCAGCCTCCGTCACGGATCACCCCTCCACTTT | CASSLRHGSPLHF
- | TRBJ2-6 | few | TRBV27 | TGTGCCAGCAGTCTACAAATTGGGGCCAACGTCCTGACTTTC | CASSLQIGANVLTF
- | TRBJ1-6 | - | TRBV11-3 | TGTGCCAGCAGCTTTGACGGAAATTCACCCCTCCACTTT | CASSFDGNSPLHF